This TCR beta chain was profiled in a study of siplizumab effects on memory and regulatory T cells (dated by TCRdb to between 2017 and 2020). For context, the study as a whole: The study examined how the anti-CD2 antibody siplizumab affects alloreactive T-cell subsets in allogeneic mixed lymphocyte reactions built from human PBMCs. The research as a whole found: A naive or memory phenotype could not be assigned to roughly 75-95% of proliferating CD4+ or CD8+ clones. Siplizumab significantly reduced the cumulative frequency of alloreactive sequences traceable to unstimulated CD4+ memory T cells. Unstimulated naive T cells appeared to be more diverse than memory T cells, and naive cells seemed to make a substantial contribution to the alloresponse. Whether proliferating Tregs from siplizumab cultures actually had suppressive function was not functionally confirmed. Of the alloreactive CD4+ clones that could be mapped, the Treg-derived share averaged about 67% with siplizumab compared with approximately 30% in control reactions. Because sequences below about 10^-5 frequency were poorly captured, only a minor fraction of alloreactive clones could be mapped to unstimulated subsets.

CDR1 and CDR2, looked up from the germline V gene, are SGHVS and FQNEAQ. Between the V and J ends, shortened by 5 bases and 8 bases respectively, the junction contains 18 bases. The CDR3 covers 14 residues, taking in both the cysteine and the phenylalanine. Left in the record is the CDR3 DNA by itself, 42 bases read in frame from the first base. Unstimulated CD4+ memory cells were also sequenced in three donor pairs, together with CD4+ naive, CD8+ TEMRA, CD8+ naive and CD8+ effector memory subsets. Sorted unstimulated T cells, along with proliferating T cells recovered from mixed lymphocyte reactions, underwent TCRbeta CDR3 sequencing. Fresh whole blood from around 11 HLA-typed healthy donors was used to isolate PBMCs. The library was obtained by the immunoSEQ multiplex PCR assay. The deep sequencing platform assayed approximately 10^5 TCR templates per sample. Genomic DNA extracted from sorted T cells was used for TCRbeta CDR3 sequencing. The authors' analysis ran thus. The R programming language was used for the clonal analysis of the TCRbeta CDR3 data. Comparing unstimulated samples against CFSE-low samples taken after the reaction was how alloreactive CD4+ and CD8+ clones were defined. Regulatory or non-regulatory origin of alloreactive CD4+ clones was assigned by matching sequences to the sorted unstimulated Treg and non-Treg repertoires. Drawn from immuneACCESS, this table holds only the in-frame rearrangements with V and J called that TCRdb kept. Clones are partly lost; checked studies trace under half to an unresolved V gene and leave the rest unexplained. For V, J and clone size, that table is used; D and trimming come from the DNA. A total of 45,000 to 60,000 clones appear in this sample, about 90% of them only once. The top ten clonotypes cover 0.35% of the sample.

This clone was detected only a few times. The antigen this receptor binds is unknown. No much larger clone is present one base from it, and per-base qualities are unavailable. The clonotype originates from a human donor in good health. The chain was built from TRBV7-8 and TRBJ1-2; a tentative D call is TRBD1 (5 bases match). The specimen was naive CD8+ T cells sorted from blood. The cell subset or site label on this specimen signifies: unstimulated naive T cells. Read as DNA, the sequence is TGTGCCAGCAGCCCACCTCCCGGGGCGGACGGCTACACCTTC. This yields the protein CASSPPPGADGYTF.